This T cell receptor beta chain comes out of a study of neoadjuvant anti-PD-1 for oral cavity cancer (dated by TCRdb to 2020 to 2023). A note on the overall study: Before curative-intent surgical resection, most patients were given three to four biweekly doses of nivolumab at 3 mg/kg. Patients who did not progress were given a fourth nivolumab dose at about day 43 and had definitive surgical resection on days 50-56. Under RECIST 1.1, patients with complete response, partial response or stable disease were classed as responders, and patients with progression were classed as non-responders. A roughly 35% response rate was observed in the parent correlative cohort, in which more than nine patients were included.

For deep sequencing, PBMC libraries mostly used approximately 500 ng of input genomic DNA, with six replicates for each sample. TCRbeta libraries were prepared with the immunoSEQ hsTCRbeta kit according to the manufacturer's instructions. The finished libraries were brought together in one pool at approximately 3 nM, which was then read using an Illumina NovaSeq 6000 S4 flow cell. The paper's data handling went like this. The immunoSEQ Analyzer was used for raw data preprocessing and quality control. The analysis was restricted to productive rearrangements, with each unique CDR3 amino acid sequence defining a clonotype. Using the R package tcR, the researchers computed the Gini-Simpson index as their estimate of repertoire clonality. Student's t test was used to compare Gini indices, and Pearson correlation was used to assess associations with tumor size change. Not all clones reach the TCRdb copy of this immuneACCESS table, which keeps in-frame sequences only. Checked studies attribute under half of the gap to unresolved V genes and leave the rest unexplained. D and trimming come from the DNA, and the V and J calls and clone size come from that table. The table for this sample lists roughly 15,000 clones; 66% of them were counted only once. Approximately 2.8% of the sample rests with the top ten.

The research as a whole found: After neoadjuvant nivolumab, T cell clonality (Gini index) in PBMCs was significantly higher in non-responders than in responders. Only a few patients per response group were included in the TCR analyses, and larger cohorts for validation were called for by the authors. Higher pretreatment blood Treg/Th17 ratios correlated with higher pretreatment blood TCRbeta clonality and lower post-treatment tumor TCRbeta clonality.

As concerns this clone: There is no known antigen for this receptor. Sequence at one end of the junction differs from germline and may be a read error.

What this sample's time point label stands for: before neoadjuvant nivolumab. The patients had newly diagnosed stage II-IVA oral cavity squamous cell carcinoma and had not received any prior systemic or radiation treatment. The cohort was composed of patients with HPV-negative, locally advanced oral cavity squamous cell carcinoma. Peripheral blood mononuclear cells were analyzed directly, without maintenance or expansion in culture. The samples were obtained from a longitudinal correlative study of a single-arm phase II trial testing neoadjuvant nivolumab in oral cavity squamous cell carcinoma. Subject-matched pre- and post-treatment PBMCs and tumors from three responders and three non-responders were subjected to genomic DNA-based TCRbeta sequencing. Peripheral blood mononuclear cells were collected before nivolumab treatment and were collected again after treatment, at the time of surgery. The Maxwell RSC DNA from Cells kit was used to isolate genomic DNA from PBMCs.

The sequence came from a person aged 35-79 years with oral cavity squamous cell carcinoma. This specimen consisted of PBMCs, obtained before nivolumab (anti-PD-1) treatment.

The bases read TGTGCCAGCGGCCCGCAGGGACTCTACGGGCAGTACTTC. Translated, this gives CASGPQGLYGQYF. Recombination linked TRBV7-9 to TRBJ2-7, with a weak D call of TRBD2 (6 bases match). CDR1 SEHNR and CDR2 FQNEAQ were looked up in the germline V gene (reference sequence). Counted from cysteine to phenylalanine, this CDR3 has 13 amino acids. Only the CDR3 part of the read is kept: 39 bases, read in frame from the first base.